Listed below are T cell receptor beta chains from one sample, sequenced in a study of regulatory T cells in long-lasting Graves disease. In TCRdb, the multiplex PCR reads were re-called with MiXCR into one record per CDR3 protein. Among roughly 350,000 distinct CDR3 sequences, around 17% were seen once, and the ten largest hold around 27%. The same data also went into a second study, on T cells in Graves' hyperthyroidism and ophthalmopathy.

The material was peripheral blood mononuclear cells (PBMCs), obtained at new diagnosis, from a patient treated with antithyroid drugs. The source is a middle-aged man with Graves disease. Each CDR3 is given with its conserved first and last residue. The order of the fields is V gene, clone size, J gene, D gene, CDR3 protein, CDR3 DNA. The D gene is left open where the match is weak. Clone size is shown for a subset of rows, as once, few, many or a class of expanded clone.

>TRBV6-2/TRBV6-3|many|TRBJ2-5|-
CASSYSGVTIGETQYF
TGTGCCAGCAGTTACTCGGGGGTAACGATAGGAGAGACCCAGTACTTC
>TRBV2|-|TRBJ1-2|TRBD1
CASSERTGLNYGYTF
TGTGCCAGCAGTGAACGGACAGGACTTAACTATGGCTACACCTTC
>TRBV5-1|many|TRBJ1-5|TRBD1
CASSPGTGRGQPQHF
TGCGCCAGCAGCCCGGGGACAGGGCGTGGTCAGCCCCAGCATTTT
>TRBV28|many|TRBJ2-7|-
CASSWGRRGTSSEQYF
TGTGCCAGCAGTTGGGGCCGGAGGGGGACATCGAGCGAGCAGTACTTC
>TRBV19|-|TRBJ2-3|-
CASSPTLGSDTQYF
TGTGCCAGTAGTCCCACCCTCGGGTCAGATACGCAGTATTTT
>TRBV4-1|many|TRBJ2-5|-
CASSHRKGGWDQETQYF
TGCGCCAGCAGCCATCGCAAAGGGGGTTGGGACCAAGAGACCCAGTACTTC
>TRBV30|many|TRBJ2-1|-
CAWSLDGRNEQFF
TGTGCCTGGAGCCTGGACGGACGGAATGAGCAGTTCTTC
>TRBV7-9|few|TRBJ1-6|-
CASSHGDFLDSPLHF
TGTGCCAGCAGCCACGGCGATTTTTTGGATTCACCCCTCCACTTT
>TRBV4-1|few|TRBJ1-1|-
CASSHPGKAEAFF
TGCGCCAGCAGCCACCCAGGGAAGGCTGAAGCTTTCTTT
>TRBV4-1|few|TRBJ2-5|-
CASSQDLPGAQETQYF
TGCGCCAGCAGCCAAGATCTACCGGGGGCTCAAGAGACCCAGTACTTC
>TRBV5-4|few|TRBJ2-5|TRBD1
CASSRGTGGIAETQYF
TGTGCCAGCAGCCGGGGGACAGGGGGAATTGCTGAGACCCAGTACTTC
>TRBV7-2|few|TRBJ2-7|-
CASRPGGGSYERYF
TGTGCCAGCCGACCGGGCGGCGGCTCCTACGAGCGGTACTTC
>TRBV7-9|many|TRBJ2-7|TRBD2
CASSSSPGLAGGSSYEQYF
TGTGCCAGCAGCTCAAGTCCGGGACTAGCGGGGGGAAGCTCCTACGAGCAGTACTTC
>TRBV20-1|many|TRBJ2-7|-
CSANFQGITYEQYF
TGCAGTGCTAATTTCCAGGGGATTACCTACGAGCAGTACTTC
>TRBV5-1|many|TRBJ2-7|-
CASSLAGFTYEQYF
TGCGCCAGCAGCTTGGCCGGTTTCACCTACGAGCAGTACTTC
>TRBV5-1|few|TRBJ2-5|TRBD1
CASSSRSQGAQETQYF
TGCGCCAGCAGCTCAAGATCACAGGGGGCCCAAGAGACCCAGTACTTC
>TRBV9|few|TRBJ2-2|-
CASSTHPRGRGTGELFF
TGTGCCAGCAGCACTCACCCCCGGGGGCGGGGCACCGGGGAGCTGTTTTTT
>TRBV18|many|TRBJ1-1|-
CASSPNHSGDAFF
TGTGCCAGCTCACCGAACCATTCAGGGGATGCTTTCTTT
>TRBV10-1|-|TRBJ1-2|TRBD1
CAAFTVLRGGQGYTF
TGCGCCGCTTTCACGGTGCTGCGGGGGGGACAGGGCTACACCTTC
>TRBV7-9|few|TRBJ2-2|TRBD1
CASSQRQGNTGELFF
TGTGCCAGCAGCCAACGACAGGGAAACACCGGGGAGCTGTTTTTT
>TRBV3-1|many|TRBJ2-3|TRBD2
CASSDVGGAADTQYF
TGTGCCAGCAGCGACGTCGGGGGGGCGGCAGATACGCAGTATTTT
>TRBV6-5|many|TRBJ1-5|-
CASSYSWGRQPQHF
TGTGCCAGCAGTTACTCCTGGGGCCGTCAGCCCCAGCATTTT
>TRBV18|many|TRBJ1-1|TRBD1
CASSPRMVETGVNTEAFF
TGTGCCAGCTCACCAAGGATGGTCGAGACAGGGGTGAACACTGAAGCTTTCTTT
>TRBV27|-|TRBJ1-1|-
CASSLSWGAGGAFF
TGTGCCAGCAGTTTATCCTGGGGGGCCGGGGGAGCTTTCTTT
>TRBV20-1|many|TRBJ2-3|TRBD2
CSAGLTSGVDGDTQYF
TGCAGTGCTGGCTTAACTAGCGGGGTTGATGGAGATACGCAGTATTTT
>TRBV28|many|TRBJ1-1|-
CATGSWLAFF
TGTGCCACTGGCTCCTGGCTAGCTTTCTTT
>TRBV5-1|many|TRBJ1-1|-
CASSPRGRNTEAFF
TGCGCCAGCAGCCCCAGGGGCCGAAACACTGAAGCTTTCTTT
>TRBV14|-|TRBJ1-4|TRBD1
CASSPLGQGAHEKLFF
TGTGCCAGCAGCCCGTTGGGACAGGGGGCCCATGAAAAACTGTTTTTT
>TRBV19|-|TRBJ2-7|-
CASSISGRLRTYEQYF
TGTGCCAGTAGTATTTCCGGGCGTCTCCGCACCTACGAGCAGTACTTC
>TRBV3-1|few|TRBJ2-7|-
CASNARSPPYERYF
TGTGCCAGCAACGCAAGGAGCCCCCCCTACGAGCGGTACTTC
>TRBV4-1|many|TRBJ1-2|TRBD1
CASRRDRVTGYTF
TGCGCCAGCAGACGGGACAGGGTCACTGGCTACACCTTC
>TRBV5-1|-|TRBJ1-5|-
CASSFYVIYSNQPQHF
TGCGCCAGCAGCTTTTACGTTATATATAGCAATCAGCCCCAGCATTTT
>TRBV15|-|TRBJ1-4|-
CATSYGLSTNEKLFF
TGTGCCACCAGTTATGGATTATCAACTAATGAAAAACTGTTTTTT
>TRBV4-2|few|TRBJ2-1|TRBD2
CASSQDALAAYNEQFF
TGTGCCAGCAGCCAAGACGCCCTAGCGGCGTACAATGAGCAGTTCTTC
>TRBV12-5|-|TRBJ2-1|TRBD2
CASGKSPGLAINEQFF
TGTGCTAGTGGTAAAAGTCCGGGACTAGCGATTAATGAGCAGTTCTTC
>TRBV11-2|many|TRBJ2-2|TRBD2
CASSRAGGENTGELFF
TGTGCCAGCAGCCGAGCGGGGGGGGAGAACACCGGGGAGCTGTTTTTT
>TRBV11-3|many|TRBJ2-3|-
CASSLGLPGPHGADTQYF
TGTGCCAGCAGCTTAGGCCTTCCGGGACCCCACGGAGCAGATACGCAGTATTTT
>TRBV2|many|TRBJ1-3|-
CASKPTGSGNTIYF
TGTGCCAGCAAGCCCACCGGCTCTGGAAACACCATATATTTT
>TRBV19|-|TRBJ1-5|-
CASTEGRLAQPQHF
TGTGCCAGTACCGAGGGAAGGTTGGCTCAGCCCCAGCATTTT
>TRBV7-2|many|TRBJ2-1|TRBD2
CASSATSGGYTEQFF
TGTGCCAGCAGCGCGACTAGCGGGGGGTATACTGAGCAGTTCTTC
>TRBV5-1|-|TRBJ2-2|-
CASSLRLAGAYTGELFF
TGCGCCAGCAGCTTGAGGCTTGCGGGGGCTTACACCGGGGAGCTGTTTTTT
>TRBV10-3|-|TRBJ2-7|TRBD2
CAISGGTTYEQYF
TGTGCCATCAGTGGGGGGACTACCTACGAGCAGTACTTC
>TRBV6-4|-|TRBJ1-5|TRBD1
CASSFPRGAGSFSNQPQHF
TGTGCCAGCAGTTTCCCCAGGGGGGCGGGATCTTTTAGCAATCAGCCCCAGCATTTT
>TRBV7-9|-|TRBJ2-7|TRBD1
CASSSLAGGHEQYF
TGTGCCAGCAGCTCCTTGGCAGGGGGCCACGAGCAGTACTTC
>TRBV5-1|-|TRBJ2-4|TRBD1
CASSLGPGGGNIQYF
TGCGCCAGCAGCTTGGGTCCAGGGGGCGGAAACATTCAGTACTTC
>TRBV7-9|-|TRBJ2-2|-
CASSRSGGTGELFF
TGTGCCAGCAGCAGGAGCGGAGGGACCGGGGAGCTGTTTTTT
>TRBV18|many|TRBJ1-4|-
CASSRSGDHEKLFF
TGTGCCAGCTCACGATCAGGGGACCATGAAAAACTGTTTTTT
>TRBV29-1|few|TRBJ2-1|-
CSVGWQGGNEQFF
TGCAGCGTTGGTTGGCAGGGAGGCAATGAGCAGTTCTTC
>TRBV7-3|many|TRBJ2-1|TRBD2
CASSPSPGTSGGAVRFF
TGTGCCAGCAGCCCGAGTCCCGGGACTAGCGGGGGGGCCGTACGGTTCTTC
>TRBV6-2/TRBV6-3|many|TRBJ1-2|-
CASCPQTGYGYTF
TGTGCCAGCTGCCCCCAGACGGGCTATGGCTACACCTTC
>TRBV24-1|many|TRBJ2-5|TRBD1
CATSEGSRGYETQYF
TGTGCCACCAGTGAGGGTAGCAGGGGGTATGAGACCCAGTACTTC
>TRBV11-3|many|TRBJ2-3|-
CASSRGAKDTQYF
TGTGCCAGCAGCAGGGGGGCAAAGGATACGCAGTATTTT
>TRBV12-3/TRBV12-4|-|TRBJ2-7|-
CASSYSNRFDEQYF
TGTGCCAGCAGTTACTCGAATAGGTTCGACGAGCAGTACTTC
>TRBV6-1|few|TRBJ2-1|-
CASRPGTPSQFF
TGTGCCAGCAGACCCGGGACCCCGTCGCAGTTCTTC
>TRBV2|many|TRBJ1-1|-
CASSEDPGVTEAFF
TGTGCCAGCAGTGAAGACCCAGGGGTCACTGAAGCTTTCTTT
>TRBV9|many|TRBJ2-1|-
CASSPGGGSYNEQFF
TGTGCCAGCAGCCCAGGGGGGGGGTCGTACAATGAGCAGTTCTTC
>TRBV5-1|few|TRBJ1-4|-
CASSFGQPQGHEKLFF
TGCGCCAGCAGTTTCGGACAGCCCCAGGGTCATGAAAAACTGTTTTTT